Listed below are T cell receptor beta chains from one sample, sequenced in a study of preoperative IRX-2 immunotherapy in early breast cancer. Measured with immunoSEQ multiplex PCR; TCRdb has only the in-frame clones, and not every one. The sample shows 40,000 to 45,000 clones, roughly 80% of them seen only once. Sequences were derived from tumor tissue, sampled after IRX-2 immunotherapy. The source is a human donor with breast cancer. CDR3s include the opening cysteine and the closing phenylalanine or tryptophan. The D gene is left open where the match is weak. Clone size, where shown, is once, few, many, or a class for clones that have expanded.

v_gene	j_gene	d_gene	abundance	CDR3nt	CDR3aa
TRBV30	TRBJ2-7	NA	NA	TGTGTAGAGGGGAGAGCGGACGAGCAGTACTTC	CVEGRADEQYF
TRBV15	TRBJ2-6	NA	NA	TGTGCCACCAGCAGAGGTAGGCCCTCTGGGGCCAACGTCCTGACTTTC	CATSRGRPSGANVLTF
TRBV5-1	TRBJ2-6	TRBD2	NA	TGCGCCAGCAGCCCGGGACTAGCGGGCCACTCTGGGGCCAACGTCCTGACTTTC	CASSPGLAGHSGANVLTF
TRBV10-2	TRBJ1-5	NA	NA	TGCGCCAGCAGTGAGGGGGGAGGGGAACAGCCCCAGCATTTT	CASSEGGGEQPQHF
TRBV5-1	TRBJ2-7	NA	NA	TGCGCCAGCAGCCGGGACGGTTTATCCTACGAGCAGTACTTC	CASSRDGLSYEQYF
TRBV19	TRBJ2-7	NA	NA	TGTGCCAGTAGTATAGAGGGGAAGTCGGGACTCAAGTCGAAACCCTACGAGCAGTACTTC	CASSIEGKSGLKSKPYEQYF
TRBV6-8	TRBJ2-7	NA	NA	TGTGCCAGCAGCAACCTCAGGAGCTCCTACGAGCAGTACTTC	CASSNLRSSYEQYF
TRBV15	TRBJ2-1	TRBD2	NA	TGTGCCACCAGCAGAGATAAAATAGCGGGAGTCAATGAGCAGTTCTTC	CATSRDKIAGVNEQFF
TRBV18	TRBJ2-3	TRBD2	NA	TGTGCCAGCTCACCACCGTCGGGGGGGCCTGCAGATACGCAGTATTTT	CASSPPSGGPADTQYF
TRBV5-1	TRBJ1-6	NA	NA	TGCGCCAGCAGCCCACTCGCGGGGAGCCGTACCTCACCCCTCCACTTT	CASSPLAGSRTSPLHF
TRBV7-6	TRBJ2-1	TRBD1	NA	TGTGCCAGCAGCTTAGTGGGGGACAGGGGGTTGGATGAGCAGTTCTTC	CASSLVGDRGLDEQFF
TRBV6-8	TRBJ2-3	NA	NA	TGTGCCAGCAGTTACCTGGGACTTAACACAGATACGCAGTATTTT	CASSYLGLNTDTQYF
TRBV28	TRBJ2-7	TRBD2	NA	TGTGCCAGCAGCGCGGGGGGTTTTAGCTCCTACGAGCAGTACTTC	CASSAGGFSSYEQYF
TRBV11-3	TRBJ1-4	TRBD1	few	TGTGCCAGCAGCTTCGGGACAGTAAATGAAAAACTGTTTTTT	CASSFGTVNEKLFF
TRBV23-1	TRBJ2-2	TRBD1	NA	TGCGCCAGCAGTCAAACAGGGGGCACCGGGGAGCTGTTTTTT	CASSQTGGTGELFF
TRBV11-3	TRBJ2-6	NA	few	TGTGCCAGCAGCTTAATAAAGGGGCCTGGGGCCAACGTCCTGACTTTC	CASSLIKGPGANVLTF
TRBV5-1	TRBJ1-4	TRBD1	NA	TGCGCCAGCAGCTTAGGGGACAGGGCGGCAACTAATGAAAAACTGTTTTTT	CASSLGDRAATNEKLFF
TRBV4-1	TRBJ1-2	NA	NA	TGCGCCAGCAGCCCCCAGGAGAGGATCGCCAACTATGGCTACACCTTC	CASSPQERIANYGYTF
TRBV11-3	TRBJ2-7	TRBD1	NA	TGTGCCAGCAGCCCAAGGGGGCCCGAGGGTGGTGAGCAGTACTTC	CASSPRGPEGGEQYF
TRBV1	TRBJ1-4	NA	few	TGCGCCAGCAGCCCTGGACAGCTTGAAAAACTGTTTTTT	CASSPGQLEKLFF
TRBV19	TRBJ2-7	NA	NA	TGTGCCAGTAGTACGCAGGGCCTGCCCTACGAGCAGTACTTC	CASSTQGLPYEQYF
TRBV6-7	TRBJ2-3	NA	NA	TGTGCCAGCAGTGAGCTACGACTTTCCACAGATACGCAGTATTTT	CASSELRLSTDTQYF
TRBV28	TRBJ2-7	TRBD2	NA	TGTGCCAGCAGTTTGGGGGGGGTTTACGAGCAGTACTTC	CASSLGGVYEQYF
TRBV6-8	TRBJ2-7	NA	NA	TGTGCCAGCAGTTACTCGAGCCAGGGGCGGAGCGAGCAGTACTTC	CASSYSSQGRSEQYF
TRBV6-8	TRBJ1-5	NA	NA	TGTGCCAGCAGTAGGGTCCCCGGTCAGCCCCAGCATTTT	CASSRVPGQPQHF
TRBV22-1	TRBJ2-2	NA	NA	TGTGCCACCAGTGACAGGGGGAGGGCTCTCCACACCGGGGAGCTGTTTTTT	CATSDRGRALHTGELFF
TRBV6-8	TRBJ2-1	NA	few	TGTGCCAGCAGTTTATATGCAGGGACCGATGAGCAGTTCTTC	CASSLYAGTDEQFF
TRBV19	TRBJ2-3	TRBD2	once	TGTGCCAGTAGCGCACGCGGACTAGCCAGGACAGATACGCAGTATTTT	CASSARGLARTDTQYF
TRBV6-8	TRBJ1-6	NA	once	TGTGCCAGCAGTGGGGCCCAAGACAGGCCCTATAATTCACCCCTCCACTTT	CASSGAQDRPYNSPLHF
TRBV14	TRBJ1-4	NA	NA	TGTGCCAGCAGCCAAGTGCGCTTGTTTTGGCAGGGCAGGGATCGGGGGGAAAAACTGTTTTTT	CASSQVRLFWQGRDRGEKLFF
TRBV5-1	TRBJ1-4	NA	NA	TGCGCCAGCAGCCCATCTAGGTCAGCAACTAATGAAAAACTGTTTTTT	CASSPSRSATNEKLFF
TRBV14	TRBJ2-3	TRBD1	NA	TGTGCCAGCAGCCCTAGACAGGGGGCGATGCGAAGGGATACGCAGTATTTT	CASSPRQGAMRRDTQYF
TRBV29-1	TRBJ2-5	NA	NA	TGCGGAGTAGAAGGGGGAGGGGAGACCCAGTACTTC	CGVEGGGETQYF
TRBV10-1	TRBJ2-5	NA	NA	TGCGCCAGCAGTAAAGACAGGTCCGCGACCCAGTACTTC	CASSKDRSATQYF
TRBV10-3	TRBJ1-5	NA	NA	TGTGCCAGCAGGGAGAGGGGGGCGCAGCCCCAGCATTTT	CASRERGAQPQHF
TRBV6-7	TRBJ1-6	NA	NA	TGTGCCAGCAGTTACTCGACAGGAGGCCCGAGGAATTCACCCCTCCACTTT	CASSYSTGGPRNSPLHF
TRBV11-3	TRBJ2-1	TRBD2	NA	TGTGCCAGCAGCATGGGACTAGCGGGAGGACTCTACAATGAGCAGTTCTTC	CASSMGLAGGLYNEQFF
TRBV19	TRBJ2-5	TRBD1	NA	TGTGCCAGTAGTACCTCTACAGGGGGCAGGGAGACCCAGTACTTC	CASSTSTGGRETQYF
TRBV19	TRBJ1-1	TRBD1	NA	TGTGCCAGTAGTCTCCGGACAGGGTTCGTCACTGAAGCTTTCTTT	CASSLRTGFVTEAFF
TRBV5-1	TRBJ2-1	NA	NA	TGCGCCAGCAGCTTGGATGGGGGAGCCAATGAGCAGTTCTTC	CASSLDGGANEQFF
TRBV28	TRBJ2-1	TRBD1	once	TGTGCCAGCTGGACCCCGACAGGGTACTACAATGAGCAGTTCTTC	CASWTPTGYYNEQFF
TRBV5-1	TRBJ2-2	TRBD2	NA	TGCGCCAGCAGCCCATTAGGGACTAGCGGGATAGGGTCCGGGGAGCTGTTTTTT	CASSPLGTSGIGSGELFF
TRBV7-1	TRBJ1-1	NA	NA	TGTGCCAGCAGCGCGACAGTGAACACTGAAGCTTTCTTT	CASSATVNTEAFF
TRBV6-8	TRBJ2-1	TRBD2	few	TGTGCCAGCACTGATAGCGGGGGATACAATGAGCAGTTCTTC	CASTDSGGYNEQFF
TRBV5-1	TRBJ2-2	TRBD2	NA	TGCGCCAGCAGCTTGGATGGCGGGAGGCGAACCGGGGAGCTGTTTTTT	CASSLDGGRRTGELFF
TRBV6-8	TRBJ1-5	NA	few	TGTGCCAGCAGTGATAGTCGGAATCAGCCCCAGCATTTT	CASSDSRNQPQHF
TRBV6-8	TRBJ1-2	TRBD1	NA	TGTGCCAGCAGCCGAGACAGGGATAATTATGGCTACACCTTC	CASSRDRDNYGYTF
TRBV7-1	TRBJ2-2	NA	once	TGTGCCAGCAGCTTTAGAATTCCTAACACCGGGGAGCTGTTTTTT	CASSFRIPNTGELFF
TRBV18	TRBJ2-1	NA	NA	TGTGCCAGCTCATCCGACGGCTACAATGAGCAGTTCTTC	CASSSDGYNEQFF
TRBV28	TRBJ2-1	TRBD2	once	TGTGCCAGCAGTCCGGCTAGCGGGAGTTTGTACAATGAGCAGTTCTTC	CASSPASGSLYNEQFF
TRBV7-6	TRBJ1-1	NA	few	TGTGCCAGCAGCTTTGCAGGGTCGTTGAACACTGAAGCTTTCTTT	CASSFAGSLNTEAFF
TRBV11-3	TRBJ1-2	NA	NA	TGTGCCAGCAGCTTGGGGGGGTTACTCTATGGCTACACCTTC	CASSLGGLLYGYTF
TRBV15	TRBJ1-2	TRBD1	once	TGTGCCACCAGCTTCCGGGACAGCGGACGGTATGGCTACACCTTC	CATSFRDSGRYGYTF
TRBV11-3	TRBJ2-5	TRBD2	NA	TGTGCCAGCAGCGCACGACTAGCGGGGGACCTAGAGACCCAGTACTTC	CASSARLAGDLETQYF
TRBV19	TRBJ2-7	TRBD2	NA	TGTGCCAGCTCAAGACTAGCGGGGGGGTACGAGCAGTACTTC	CASSRLAGGYEQYF
TRBV28	TRBJ2-5	TRBD1	NA	TGTGCCAGCAGTTGGGGGACAGGGGGAGAGACCCAGTACTTC	CASSWGTGGETQYF
TRBV5-1	TRBJ1-2	NA	NA	TGCGCCAGCAGCTTGGGTCAGATGGGAAAGGGGAACTATGGCTACACCTTC	CASSLGQMGKGNYGYTF